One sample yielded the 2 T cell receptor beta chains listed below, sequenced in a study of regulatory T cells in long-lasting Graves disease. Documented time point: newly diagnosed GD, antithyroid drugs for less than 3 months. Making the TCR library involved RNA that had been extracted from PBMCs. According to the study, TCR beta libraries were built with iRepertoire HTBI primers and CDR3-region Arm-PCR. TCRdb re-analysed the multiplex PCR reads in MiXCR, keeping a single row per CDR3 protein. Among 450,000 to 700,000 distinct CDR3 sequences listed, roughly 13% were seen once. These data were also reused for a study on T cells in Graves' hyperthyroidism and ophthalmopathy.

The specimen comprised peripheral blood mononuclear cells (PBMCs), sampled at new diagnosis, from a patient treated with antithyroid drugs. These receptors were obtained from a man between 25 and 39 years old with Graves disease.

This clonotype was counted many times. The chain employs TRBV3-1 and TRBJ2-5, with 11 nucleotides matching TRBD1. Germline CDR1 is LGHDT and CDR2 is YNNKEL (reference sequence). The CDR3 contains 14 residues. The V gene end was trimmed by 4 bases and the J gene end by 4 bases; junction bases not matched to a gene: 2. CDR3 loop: CASSPGTGGETQYF. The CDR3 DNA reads TGTGCCAGCAGCCCTGGGACAGGGGGAGAGACCCAGTACTTC.

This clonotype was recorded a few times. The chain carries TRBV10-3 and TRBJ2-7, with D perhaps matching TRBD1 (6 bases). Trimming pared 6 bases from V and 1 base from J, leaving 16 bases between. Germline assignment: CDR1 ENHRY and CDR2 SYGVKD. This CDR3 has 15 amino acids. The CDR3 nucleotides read TGTGCCATCAGCCCCGAGACAGGAAGATCCTACGAGCAGTACTTC. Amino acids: CAISPETGRSYEQYF.